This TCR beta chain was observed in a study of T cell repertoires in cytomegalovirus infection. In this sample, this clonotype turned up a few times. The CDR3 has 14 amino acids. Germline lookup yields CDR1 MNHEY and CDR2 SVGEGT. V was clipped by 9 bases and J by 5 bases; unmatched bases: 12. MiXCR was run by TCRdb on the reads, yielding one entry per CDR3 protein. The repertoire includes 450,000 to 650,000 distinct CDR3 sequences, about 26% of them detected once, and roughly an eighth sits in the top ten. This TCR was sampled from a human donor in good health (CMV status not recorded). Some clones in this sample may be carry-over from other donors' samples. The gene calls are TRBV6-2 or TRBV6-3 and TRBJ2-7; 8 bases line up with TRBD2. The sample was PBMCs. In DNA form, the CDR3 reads TGTGCCAGTTCCCGGGGGGGCAGGAGGAACGAGCAGTACTTC. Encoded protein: CASSRGGRRNEQYF.